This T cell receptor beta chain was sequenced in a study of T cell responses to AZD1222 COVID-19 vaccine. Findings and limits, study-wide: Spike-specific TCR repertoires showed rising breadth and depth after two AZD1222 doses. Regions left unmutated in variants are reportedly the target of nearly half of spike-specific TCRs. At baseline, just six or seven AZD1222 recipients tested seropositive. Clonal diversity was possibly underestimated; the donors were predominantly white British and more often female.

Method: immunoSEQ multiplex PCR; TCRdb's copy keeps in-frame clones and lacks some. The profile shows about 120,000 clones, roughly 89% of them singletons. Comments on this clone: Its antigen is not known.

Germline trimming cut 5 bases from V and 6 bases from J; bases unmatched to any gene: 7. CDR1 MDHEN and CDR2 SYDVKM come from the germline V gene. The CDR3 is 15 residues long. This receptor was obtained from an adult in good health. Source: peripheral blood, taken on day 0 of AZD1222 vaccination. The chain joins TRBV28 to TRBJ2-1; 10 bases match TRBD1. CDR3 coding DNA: TGTGCCAGCAGTAAAGGGACAGGGGTCGGCAATGAGCAGTTCTTC. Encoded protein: CASSKGTGVGNEQFF. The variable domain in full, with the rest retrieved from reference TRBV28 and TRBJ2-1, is DVKVTQSSRYLVKRTGEKVFLECVQDMDHENMFWYRQDPGLGLRLIYFSYDVKMKEKGDIPEGYSVSREKKERFSLILESASTNQTSMYLCASSKGTGVGNEQFFGPGTRLTVL.